This TCR beta chain was sequenced during a study of cytomegalovirus exposure and HLA in healthy donors. The PCR made use of 60 Vbeta and 13 Jbeta primers. The table came from immunoSEQ multiplex PCR; TCRdb's copy has only in-frame clones and leaves some out. The sample shows 110,000 to 150,000 clones, 75% of them seen only once. As for this clone: Its antigen is currently unknown.

The ends lost 0 bases at V and 7 bases at J; junction bases unmatched: 8. This CDR3 has 15 residues. Germline V gene lookup returns CDR1 MNHNS and CDR2 SASEGT. Study results and caveats: A later analysis linked a missense DCLRE1C variant to TCR beta V- and J-gene trimming.

The sequenced sample consisted of PBMCs. The genes are TRBV6-1 and TRBJ1-2; 7 bases agree with TRBD1. The source is a man aged 25 to 45 in good health and CMV-seronegative. The CDR3 coding sequence is TGTGCCAGCAGTGAAGCCTCAGGGGGAAGTGGTGGCTACACCTTC. Translation gives CASSEASGGSGGYTF.